The 10 T cell receptor beta chains listed next were all sequenced from one sample in a study of blood T cell repertoires in COVID-19. TCRdb's copy holds only in-frame clones and misses some; the assay was immunoSEQ multiplex PCR. The sample lists about 410,000 clones, over 75% occurring once. The sample comprised peripheral blood. Every receptor here comes from a woman between 40 and 55 years old with COVID-19, enrolled during active disease.

Only a few counts were recorded for this clone. The rearrangement links TRBV7-3 to TRBJ1-6, with D perhaps TRBD1 (5 bases). CDR3 length equals 14 residues. Trimming removed 5 bases from V and 11 bases from J, with 16 bases in between. Germline CDR1 is SGHTA and CDR2 is FQGTGA. The CDR3 DNA reads as TGTGCCAGCAGCACCACGGGGGGAAGGGCACCCCTCCACTTT. It is translated as CASSTTGGRAPLHF.

The CDR3 DNA sequence: TGTGCCAGCAAAGTCACGGGACTGACTAATTCACCCCTCCACTTT. As protein: CASKVTGLTNSPLHF. The V and J genes are TRBV25-1 and TRBJ1-6; possible D gene TRBD1, 5 bases. Trimming shortened V by 7 bases and J by 6 bases, and 16 bases separated the two germline ends. CDR1 and CDR2 (germline): MGHDK, SYGVNS. The CDR3 runs to 15 residues.

CDR3 sequence reads: CASSLLAGESTEAFF. The CDR3 coding sequence is TGTGCCAGCAGTTTATTGGCAGGGGAAAGCACTGAAGCTTTCTTT. The chain uses TRBV27 and TRBJ1-1; D is possibly TRBD1 (6 bases). Germline V gene data show CDR1 as MNHEY and CDR2 as SMNVEV (reference sequence). Trimming cost V 1 base and J 4 bases, with 13 bases left between them. The CDR3 is 15 amino acids.

This rearrangement joins TRBV6-5 to TRBJ1-5; 9 bases are a match to TRBD1. Germline CDR1 reads MNHEY; CDR2 reads SVGAGI. CDR3 length equals 15 residues. V lost 6 bases to trimming and J lost 0 bases; unmatched junction nucleotides: 3. CDR3 region: CASSRTGDSNQPQHF. CDR3 DNA sequence: TGTGCCAGCAGCCGGACAGGGGATAGCAATCAGCCCCAGCATTTT.

The V and J genes are TRBV28 and TRBJ1-1; possible D gene TRBD1, 6 bases. The CDR3 runs to 14 residues. The V and J ends lost 6 bases and 4 bases respectively, with 15 bases between them. CDR1 is MDHEN, CDR2 SYDVKM, per germline. The CDR3 DNA sequence: TGTGCCAGCAGAGAACTAGGGGGAAGCACTGAAGCTTTCTTT. Encoded protein: CASRELGGSTEAFF.

This clone occurred once. This chain links TRBV5-6 with TRBJ1-6; 8 positions agree with TRBD1. V dropped 5 bases and J dropped 7; count of bases not matched to a gene: 20. The germline CDR1 and CDR2 sequences are SGHDT and YYEEEE. The CDR3 has 19 amino acids. The CDR3 protein is CASRPSERLTGVSNSPLHF. CDR3 nucleotide sequence: TGTGCCAGCAGACCTTCGGAGAGATTGACAGGGGTCTCCAATTCACCCCTCCACTTT.

The J gene is TRBJ1-6, the V gene TRBV28; D perhaps matches TRBD1 (5 bases). Germline V gives CDR1 MDHEN, CDR2 SYDVKM. The CDR3 spans 16 residues. Trimming pared 2 bases from V and 6 bases from J, leaving 14 bases between. CDR3 nucleotide sequence: TGTGCCAGCAGTTTAGGACATGGCAGGATTAATTCACCCCTCCACTTT. Amino acid sequence: CASSLGHGRINSPLHF.

The chain employs TRBV5-3 and TRBJ1-1; 8 bases agree with TRBD1. TRBV5-3 is identified as an open reading frame with a role that is uncertain. V trimming: 3 bases; J trimming: 0 bases; junction bases outside the gene matches: 1. The CDR3 extends over 14 amino acids. CDR3 protein: CARSSDRVNTEAFF. The CDR3 DNA sequence: TGTGCCAGAAGCTCGGACAGGGTGAACACTGAAGCTTTCTTT.

J is TRBJ2-1 and V is TRBV20-1, with D hard to call. Deletions cut 1 base from V and 9 bases from J, with 7 bases between. The germline V gene encodes CDR1 DFQATT and CDR2 SNEGSKA (reference sequence). The CDR3 is 11 residues long. The CDR3 sequence: CSARVNGEQFF. In DNA form, the CDR3 reads TGCAGTGCTAGAGTGAACGGTGAGCAGTTCTTC.

This chain uses TRBV11-2 with TRBJ2-5; 11 nucleotides agree with TRBD2. V dropped 1 base and J dropped 5; count of bases not matched to a gene: 3. The CDR3 totals 15 residues. From germline, CDR1 is SGHAT and CDR2 FQNNGV. The CDR3 DNA sequence: TGTGCCAGCAGCTTAGGGACTAGCGGGTGGGAGACCCAGTACTTC. Residues: CASSLGTSGWETQYF. The variable domain in full, with the rest retrieved from reference TRBV11-2 and TRBJ2-5, is EAGVAQSPRYKIIEKRQSVAFWCNPISGHATLYWYQQILGQGPKLLIQFQNNGVVDDSQLPKDRFSAERLKGVDSTLKIQPAKLEDSAVYLCASSLGTSGWETQYFGPGTRLLVL.